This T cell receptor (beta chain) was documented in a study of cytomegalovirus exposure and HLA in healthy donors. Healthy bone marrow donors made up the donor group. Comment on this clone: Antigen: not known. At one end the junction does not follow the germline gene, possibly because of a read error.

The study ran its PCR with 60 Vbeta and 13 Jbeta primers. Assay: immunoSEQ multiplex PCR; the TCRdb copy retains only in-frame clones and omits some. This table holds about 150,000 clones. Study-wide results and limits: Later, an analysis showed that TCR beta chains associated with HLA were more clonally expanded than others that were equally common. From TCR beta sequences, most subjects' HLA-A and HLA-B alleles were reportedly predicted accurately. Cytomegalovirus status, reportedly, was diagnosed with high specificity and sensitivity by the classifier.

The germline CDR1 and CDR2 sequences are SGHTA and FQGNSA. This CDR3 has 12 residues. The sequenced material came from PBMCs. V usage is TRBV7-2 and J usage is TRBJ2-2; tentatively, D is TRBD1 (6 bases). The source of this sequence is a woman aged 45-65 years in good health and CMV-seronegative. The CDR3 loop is CASTRDTGELFF. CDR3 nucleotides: TGTGCCAGCACCCGGGACACGGGGGAGCTGTTTTTT. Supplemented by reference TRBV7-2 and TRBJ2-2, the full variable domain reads GAGVSQSPSNKVTEKGKDVELRCDPISGHTALYWYRQSLGQGLEFLIYFQGNSAPDKSGLPSDRFSAERTGGSVSTLTIQRTQQEDSAVYLCASTRDTGELFFGEGSRLTVL.